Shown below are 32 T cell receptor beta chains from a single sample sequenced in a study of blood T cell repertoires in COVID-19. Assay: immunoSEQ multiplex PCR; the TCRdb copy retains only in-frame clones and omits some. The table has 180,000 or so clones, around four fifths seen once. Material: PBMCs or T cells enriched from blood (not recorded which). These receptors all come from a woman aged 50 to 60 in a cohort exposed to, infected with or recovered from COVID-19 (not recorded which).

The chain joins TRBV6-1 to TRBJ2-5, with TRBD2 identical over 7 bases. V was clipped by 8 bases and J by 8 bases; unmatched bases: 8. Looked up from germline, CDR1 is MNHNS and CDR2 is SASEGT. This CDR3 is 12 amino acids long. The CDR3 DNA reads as TGTGCCAGCTCTGCAGCGGGGAGAACCCAGTACTTC. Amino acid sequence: CASSAAGRTQYF.

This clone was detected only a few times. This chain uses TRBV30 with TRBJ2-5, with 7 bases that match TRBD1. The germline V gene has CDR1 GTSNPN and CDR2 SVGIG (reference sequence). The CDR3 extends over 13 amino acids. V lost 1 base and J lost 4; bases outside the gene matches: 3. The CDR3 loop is CAWSGGQPETQYF. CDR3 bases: TGTGCCTGGAGTGGGGGACAGCCAGAGACCCAGTACTTC. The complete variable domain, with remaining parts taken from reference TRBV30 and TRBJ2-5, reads SQTIHQWPATLVQPVGSPLSLECTVEGTSNPNLYWYRQAAGRGLQLLFYSVGIGQISSEVPQNLSASRPQDRQFILSSKKLLLSDSGFYLCAWSGGQPETQYFGPGTRLLVL.

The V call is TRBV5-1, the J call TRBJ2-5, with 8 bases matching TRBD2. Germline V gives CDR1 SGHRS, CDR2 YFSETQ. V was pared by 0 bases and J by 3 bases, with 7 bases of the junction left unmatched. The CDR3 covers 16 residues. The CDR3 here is CASSLGGGGLKETQYF. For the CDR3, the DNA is TGCGCCAGCAGCTTGGGTGGCGGGGGGCTCAAAGAGACCCAGTACTTC.

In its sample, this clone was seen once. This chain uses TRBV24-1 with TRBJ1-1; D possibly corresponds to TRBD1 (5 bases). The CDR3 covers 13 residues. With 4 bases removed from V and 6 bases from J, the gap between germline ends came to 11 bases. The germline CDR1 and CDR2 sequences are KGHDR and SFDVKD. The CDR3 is CATSEETGSEAFF. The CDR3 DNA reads TGTGCCACCAGTGAAGAAACAGGATCTGAAGCTTTCTTT.

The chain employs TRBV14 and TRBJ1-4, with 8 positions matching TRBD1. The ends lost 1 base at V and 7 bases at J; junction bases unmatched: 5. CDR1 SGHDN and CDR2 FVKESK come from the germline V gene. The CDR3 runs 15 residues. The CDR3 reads CASSQAQGAGEKLFF. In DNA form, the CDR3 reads TGTGCCAGCAGCCAAGCGCAGGGGGCAGGTGAAAAACTGTTTTTT.

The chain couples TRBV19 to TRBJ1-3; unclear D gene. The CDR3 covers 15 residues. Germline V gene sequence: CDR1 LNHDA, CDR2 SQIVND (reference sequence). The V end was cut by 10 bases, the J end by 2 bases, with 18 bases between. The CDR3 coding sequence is TGTGCCACCGTTCTCGGCGGTGTAGCTGGAAACACCATATATTTT. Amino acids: CATVLGGVAGNTIYF. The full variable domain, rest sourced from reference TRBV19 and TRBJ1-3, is DGGITQSPKYLFRKEGQNVTLSCEQNLNHDAMYWYRQDPGQGLRLIYYSQIVNDFQKGDIAEGYSVSREKKESFPLTVTSAQKNPTAFYLCATVLGGVAGNTIYFGEGSWLTVV.

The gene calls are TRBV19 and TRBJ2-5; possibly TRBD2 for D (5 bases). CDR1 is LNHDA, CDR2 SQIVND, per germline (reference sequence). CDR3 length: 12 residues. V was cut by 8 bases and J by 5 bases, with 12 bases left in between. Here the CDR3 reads CASGRRGETQYF. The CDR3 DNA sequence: TGTGCCAGTGGGCGGAGAGGGGAGACCCAGTACTTC.

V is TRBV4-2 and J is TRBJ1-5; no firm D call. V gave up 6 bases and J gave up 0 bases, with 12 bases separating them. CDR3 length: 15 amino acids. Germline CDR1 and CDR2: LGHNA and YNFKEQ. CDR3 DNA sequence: TGTGCCAGCAGTGGAGACGGCAATAGCAATCAGCCCCAGCATTTT. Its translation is CASSGDGNSNQPQHF.

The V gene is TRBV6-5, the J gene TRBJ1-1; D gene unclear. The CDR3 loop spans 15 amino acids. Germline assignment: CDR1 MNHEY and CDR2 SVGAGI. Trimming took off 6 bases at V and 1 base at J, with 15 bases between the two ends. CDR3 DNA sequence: TGTGCCAGCAGCGCAAGTCGGTCATGGAACACTGAAGCTTTCTTT. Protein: CASSASRSWNTEAFF.

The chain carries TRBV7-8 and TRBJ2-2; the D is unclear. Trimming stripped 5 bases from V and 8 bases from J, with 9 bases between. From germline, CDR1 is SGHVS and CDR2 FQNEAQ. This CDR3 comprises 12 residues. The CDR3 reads CASSHTTGELFF. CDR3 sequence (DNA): TGTGCCAGCAGCCATACCACTGGGGAGCTGTTTTTT.

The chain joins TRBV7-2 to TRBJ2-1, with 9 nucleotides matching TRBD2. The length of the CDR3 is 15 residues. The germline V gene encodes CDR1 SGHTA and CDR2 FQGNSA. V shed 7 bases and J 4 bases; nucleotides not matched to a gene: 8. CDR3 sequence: CASTPAGGSYNEQFF. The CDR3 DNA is TGTGCCAGCACCCCAGCGGGAGGTTCTTACAATGAGCAGTTCTTC.

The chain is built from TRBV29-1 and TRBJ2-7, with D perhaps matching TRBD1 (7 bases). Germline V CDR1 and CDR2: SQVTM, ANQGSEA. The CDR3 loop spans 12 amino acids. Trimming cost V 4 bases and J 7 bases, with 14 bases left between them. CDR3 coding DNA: TGCAGCGTTGTGGAGGGGGCTGAGGAGCAGTACTTC. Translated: CSVVEGAEEQYF.

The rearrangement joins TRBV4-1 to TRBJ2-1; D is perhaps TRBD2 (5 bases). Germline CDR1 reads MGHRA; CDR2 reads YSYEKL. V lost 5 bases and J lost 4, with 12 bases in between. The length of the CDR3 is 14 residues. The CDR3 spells CASSSLLDYNEQFF. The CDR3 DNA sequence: TGCGCCAGCAGCTCCCTACTAGATTACAATGAGCAGTTCTTC.

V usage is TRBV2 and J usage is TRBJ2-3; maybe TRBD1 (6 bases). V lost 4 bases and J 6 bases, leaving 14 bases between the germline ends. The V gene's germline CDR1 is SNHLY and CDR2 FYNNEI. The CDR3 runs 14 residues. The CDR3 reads CASSGRGPRDTQYF. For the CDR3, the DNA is TGTGCCAGCAGTGGCAGGGGTCCCAGGGATACGCAGTATTTT. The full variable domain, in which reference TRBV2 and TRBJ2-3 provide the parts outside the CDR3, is EPEVTQTPSHQVTQMGQEVILRCVPISNHLYFYWYRQILGQKVEFLVSFYNNEISEKSEIFDDQFSVERPDGSNFTLKIRSTKLEDSAMYFCASSGRGPRDTQYFGPGTRLTVL.

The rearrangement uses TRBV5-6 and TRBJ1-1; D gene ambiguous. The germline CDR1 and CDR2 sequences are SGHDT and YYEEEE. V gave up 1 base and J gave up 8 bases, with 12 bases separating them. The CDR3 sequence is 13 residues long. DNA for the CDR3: TGTGCCAGCAGCTTGAGACTAGGGATGGAAGCTTTCTTT. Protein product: CASSLRLGMEAFF.

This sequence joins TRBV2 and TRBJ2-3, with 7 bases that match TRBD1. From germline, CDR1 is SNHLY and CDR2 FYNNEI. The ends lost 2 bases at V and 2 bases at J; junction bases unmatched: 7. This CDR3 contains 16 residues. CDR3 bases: TGTGCCAGCAGTGAAACCAGCAGGGGGTCCACAGATACGCAGTATTTT. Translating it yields CASSETSRGSTDTQYF.

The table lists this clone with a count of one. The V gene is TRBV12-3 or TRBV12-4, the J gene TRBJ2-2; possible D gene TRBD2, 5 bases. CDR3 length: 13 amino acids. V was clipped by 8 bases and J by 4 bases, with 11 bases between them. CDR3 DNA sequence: TGTGCCAGCCTTCTGGGGAGCACCGGGGAGCTGTTTTTT. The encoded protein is CASLLGSTGELFF.

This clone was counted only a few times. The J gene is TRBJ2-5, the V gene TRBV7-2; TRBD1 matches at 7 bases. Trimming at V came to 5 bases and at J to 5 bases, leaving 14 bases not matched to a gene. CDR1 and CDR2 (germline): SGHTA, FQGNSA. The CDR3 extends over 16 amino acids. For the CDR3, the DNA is TGTGCCAGCAGCCAACGGACTGGGACAGTTGGGGAGACCCAGTACTTC. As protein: CASSQRTGTVGETQYF.

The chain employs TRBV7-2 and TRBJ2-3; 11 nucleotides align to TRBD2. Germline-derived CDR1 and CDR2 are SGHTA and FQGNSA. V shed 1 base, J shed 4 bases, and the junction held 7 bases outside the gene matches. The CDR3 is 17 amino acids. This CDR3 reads CASSLGLAGGRADTQYF. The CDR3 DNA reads TGTGCCAGCAGCTTAGGGTTAGCGGGGGGGAGGGCAGATACGCAGTATTTT. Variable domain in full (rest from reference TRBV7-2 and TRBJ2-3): GAGVSQSPSNKVTEKGKDVELRCDPISGHTALYWYRQSLGQGLEFLIYFQGNSAPDKSGLPSDRFSAERTGGSVSTLTIQRTQQEDSAVYLCASSLGLAGGRADTQYFGPGTRLTVL.

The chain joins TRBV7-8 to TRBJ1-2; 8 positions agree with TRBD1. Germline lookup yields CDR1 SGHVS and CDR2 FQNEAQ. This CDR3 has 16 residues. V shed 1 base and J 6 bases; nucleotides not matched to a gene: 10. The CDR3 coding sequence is TGTGCCAGCAGCTTAGGGGTCCCCGACAGGGGAGATGGCTACACCTTC. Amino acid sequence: CASSLGVPDRGDGYTF.

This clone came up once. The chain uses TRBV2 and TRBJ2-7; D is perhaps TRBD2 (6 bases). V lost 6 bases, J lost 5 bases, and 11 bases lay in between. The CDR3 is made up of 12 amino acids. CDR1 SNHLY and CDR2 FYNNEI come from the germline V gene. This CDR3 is CASSGPGDEQYF. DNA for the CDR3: TGTGCCAGCAGCGGCCCGGGGGACGAGCAGTACTTC.

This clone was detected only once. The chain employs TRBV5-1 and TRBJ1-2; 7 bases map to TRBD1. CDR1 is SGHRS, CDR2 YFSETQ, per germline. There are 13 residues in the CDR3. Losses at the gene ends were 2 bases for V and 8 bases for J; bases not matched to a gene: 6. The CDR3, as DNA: TGCGCCAGCAGCTTCGACAGGGCACAAGGCTACACCTTC. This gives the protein CASSFDRAQGYTF.

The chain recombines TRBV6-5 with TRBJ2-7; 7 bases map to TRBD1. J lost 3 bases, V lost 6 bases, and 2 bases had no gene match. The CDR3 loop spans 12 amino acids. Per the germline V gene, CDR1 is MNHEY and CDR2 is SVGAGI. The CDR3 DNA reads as TGTGCCAGCAGAACAGGGGACTACGAGCAGTACTTC. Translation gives CASRTGDYEQYF.

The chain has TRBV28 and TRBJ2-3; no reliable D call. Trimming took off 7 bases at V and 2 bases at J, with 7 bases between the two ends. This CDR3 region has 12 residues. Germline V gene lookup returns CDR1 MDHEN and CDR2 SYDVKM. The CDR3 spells CASKTDTDTQYF. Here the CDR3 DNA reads TGTGCCAGCAAAACAGACACAGATACGCAGTATTTT.

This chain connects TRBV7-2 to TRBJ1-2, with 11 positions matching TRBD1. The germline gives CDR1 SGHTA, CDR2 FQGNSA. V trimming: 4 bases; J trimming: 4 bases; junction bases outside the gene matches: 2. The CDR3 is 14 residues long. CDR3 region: CASSYGQGAYGYTF. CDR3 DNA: TGTGCCAGCAGCTACGGACAGGGGGCCTATGGCTACACCTTC.

The CDR3 nucleotides are TGTGCCAGTTCCTGGTTATCGGCGGGAGCGTCGGTTACGGGCGCCAAAAACATTCAGTACTTC. Translated, it gives CASSWLSAGASVTGAKNIQYF. The gene calls are TRBV19 and TRBJ2-4, with 7 bases matching TRBD2. This CDR3 is built from 21 residues. Germline-derived CDR1 and CDR2 are LNHDA and SQIVND (reference sequence). The junction had 26 bases not matched to a gene; V was cut back by 8 bases and J by 1 base.

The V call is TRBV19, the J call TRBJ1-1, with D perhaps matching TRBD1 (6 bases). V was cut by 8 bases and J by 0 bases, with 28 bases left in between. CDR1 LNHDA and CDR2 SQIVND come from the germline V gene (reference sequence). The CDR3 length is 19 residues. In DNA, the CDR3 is TGTGCCAGTCGCTCCCATTGGGGGGGCCTACAATTTATGAACACTGAAGCTTTCTTT. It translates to CASRSHWGGLQFMNTEAFF.

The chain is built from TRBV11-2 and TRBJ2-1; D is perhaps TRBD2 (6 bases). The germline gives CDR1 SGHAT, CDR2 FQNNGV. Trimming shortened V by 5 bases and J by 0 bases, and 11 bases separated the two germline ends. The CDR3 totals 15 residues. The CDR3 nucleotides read TGTGCCAGCAGCCTACGCGGGGCCTCCTACAATGAGCAGTTCTTC. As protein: CASSLRGASYNEQFF.

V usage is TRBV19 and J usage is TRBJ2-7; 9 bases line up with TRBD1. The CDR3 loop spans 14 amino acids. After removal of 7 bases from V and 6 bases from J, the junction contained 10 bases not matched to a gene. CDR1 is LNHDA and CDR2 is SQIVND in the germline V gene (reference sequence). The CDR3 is CASKGRQGVGEQYF. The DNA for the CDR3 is TGTGCCAGTAAAGGGAGACAGGGGGTTGGCGAGCAGTACTTC. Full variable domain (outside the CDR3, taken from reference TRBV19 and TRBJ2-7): DGGITQSPKYLFRKEGQNVTLSCEQNLNHDAMYWYRQDPGQGLRLIYYSQIVNDFQKGDIAEGYSVSREKKESFPLTVTSAQKNPTAFYLCASKGRQGVGEQYFGPGTRLTVT.

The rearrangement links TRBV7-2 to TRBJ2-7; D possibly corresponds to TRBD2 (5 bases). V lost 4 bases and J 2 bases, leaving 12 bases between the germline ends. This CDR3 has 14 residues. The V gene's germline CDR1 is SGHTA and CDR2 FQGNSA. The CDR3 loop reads CASSSRTGPYEQYF. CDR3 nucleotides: TGTGCCAGCAGCTCGAGGACTGGGCCCTACGAGCAGTACTTC.

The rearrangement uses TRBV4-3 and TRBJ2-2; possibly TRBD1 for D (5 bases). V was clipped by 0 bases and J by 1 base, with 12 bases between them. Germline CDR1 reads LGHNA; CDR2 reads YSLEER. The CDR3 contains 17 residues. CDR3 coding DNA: TGCGCCAGCAGCCAAGAGTTTGGGGCTCTGAACACCGGGGAGCTGTTTTTT. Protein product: CASSQEFGALNTGELFF.

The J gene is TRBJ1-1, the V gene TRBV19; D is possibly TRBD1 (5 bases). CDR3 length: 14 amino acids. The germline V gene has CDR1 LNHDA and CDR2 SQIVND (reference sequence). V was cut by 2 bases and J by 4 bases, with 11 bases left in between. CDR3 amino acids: CASSINGGSTEAFF. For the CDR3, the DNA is TGTGCCAGTAGTATAAATGGGGGGAGCACTGAAGCTTTCTTT.